The 8 T cell receptor beta chains below were found in one sample sequenced in a study of cytomegalovirus exposure and HLA in healthy donors (TCRdb year 2017). The library was made by the immunoSEQ multiplex PCR assay. For the multiplex PCR, a mixture combining 60 forward primers for TCR Vbeta segments and 13 reverse primers for TCR Jbeta segments was used. TCRdb re-hosts the immuneACCESS table, in-frame sequences only. Its copies lack some clones; in the studies checked, an unresolved V gene accounts for under half of them, and the cause for the rest is not known. This specimen's table enumerates about 140,000 clones. The top ten constitute more than 0.8% of the sample. The sequenced sample was PBMCs. These receptors originate from a male donor in good health and CMV-seronegative.

The rearrangement joins TRBV5-6 to TRBJ1-5; no firm D call. Germline V gene lookup returns CDR1 SGHDT and CDR2 YYEEEE. V gave up 0 bases and J gave up 3 bases, with 13 bases separating them. CDR3 size: 16 residues. In DNA, the CDR3 is TGTGCCAGCAGCTTGGGACACATTGGCGACAATCAGCCCCAGCATTTT. It specifies CASSLGHIGDNQPQHF.

The chain combines TRBV10-3 with TRBJ1-1, with 9 bases matching TRBD1. The CDR3 extends over 12 amino acids. The V gene's germline CDR1 is ENHRY and CDR2 SYGVKD. The trim removed 4 bases at V and 9 bases at J, leaving 3 bases unmatched. The DNA for the CDR3 is TGTGCCATCAGTGCCACAGGGGGCAAAGCTTTCTTT. Protein sequence: CAISATGGKAFF.

V and J are TRBV7-2 and TRBJ2-5; 14 bases are shared with TRBD2. CDR3 size: 18 residues. The V gene end was trimmed by 3 bases and the J gene end by 5 bases; junction bases not matched to a gene: 11. Germline V gene data show CDR1 as SGHTA and CDR2 as FQGNSA. As DNA, the CDR3 is TGTGCCAGCAGCTTGATCCCGACTAGCGGGGGGGCGAGGGAGACCCAGTACTTC. Amino acid sequence: CASSLIPTSGGARETQYF.

This chain links TRBV29-1 with TRBJ1-5; 8 bases are a match to TRBD1. The germline V gene has CDR1 SQVTM and CDR2 ANQGSEA. V lost 6 bases, J lost 4 bases, and 5 bases stayed unmatched. The CDR3 spans 13 residues. The CDR3 spells CSVQGARNQPQHF. In DNA, the CDR3 is TGCAGCGTGCAGGGGGCAAGAAATCAGCCCCAGCATTTT. Looking up the rest from reference TRBV29-1 and TRBJ1-5 gives the full variable domain: SAVISQKPSRDICQRGTSLTIQCQVDSQVTMMFWYRQQPGQSLTLIATANQGSEATYESGFVIDKFPISRPNLTFSTLTVSNMSPEDSSIYLCSVQGARNQPQHFGDGTRLSIL.

The rearrangement uses TRBV6-5 and TRBJ2-6, with D tentatively TRBD2 (6 bases). Germline lookup yields CDR1 MNHEY and CDR2 SVGAGI. CDR3 size: 14 residues. The ends were cut back, 5 bases at V and 2 bases at J, with 7 bases in the middle. DNA for the CDR3: TGTGCCAGCAGTGCGGGGACTGGGGCCAACGTCCTGACTTTC. Amino acid sequence: CASSAGTGANVLTF.

This chain joins TRBV5-1 and TRBJ2-7, with TRBD1 matching over 11 bases. The CDR3 runs 14 residues. Per the germline V gene, CDR1 is SGHRS and CDR2 is YFSETQ. V gave up 5 bases and J gave up 6 bases; unmatched junction bases: 7. The CDR3 loop reads CASRSGQGVGEQYF. Here the CDR3 DNA reads TGCGCCAGCAGGTCGGGACAGGGGGTGGGCGAGCAGTACTTC.

The genes are TRBV19 and TRBJ1-2; TRBD1 might be the D (6 bases). This CDR3 is built from 18 residues. The germline V gene has CDR1 LNHDA and CDR2 SQIVND (reference sequence). V gave up 5 bases and J gave up 8 bases, with 30 bases separating them. In DNA form, the CDR3 reads TGTGCCAGTAGTTCCCCCTCGCAACTTGGACAGCTAGCTTGGGGCTACACCTTC. Protein sequence: CASSSPSQLGQLAWGYTF.

The rearrangement uses TRBV5-5 and TRBJ1-4, with 8 bases aligning to TRBD1. From germline, CDR1 is SGHKS and CDR2 YYEKEE (reference sequence). The CDR3 sequence is 14 residues long. Losses at the gene ends were 4 bases for V and 8 bases for J; bases not matched to a gene: 7. The CDR3 DNA sequence: TGTGCCAGCAGCCCCGACAGGGGATTGGAAAAACTGTTTTTT. Amino acids: CASSPDRGLEKLFF.